The 25 T cell receptor beta chains in this list originate from one sample, sequenced in a study of blood T cell repertoires in COVID-19. Measured with immunoSEQ multiplex PCR; TCRdb has only the in-frame clones, and not every one. The sample has 150,000 to 200,000 clones, 88% seen once; the top ten hold 4% to 5%. Specimen: peripheral blood. The receptors stem from a human donor in a cohort sampled during active COVID-19.

V usage is TRBV11-3 and J usage is TRBJ2-2, with 7 bases lining up with TRBD1. The CDR3 length is 17 residues. The V gene end was trimmed by 5 bases and the J gene end by 0 bases; junction bases not matched to a gene: 9. Germline-derived CDR1 and CDR2 are SGHNT and YENEEA. CDR3 loop: CASSPPWGQPNTGELFF. DNA for the CDR3: TGTGCCAGCAGCCCTCCGTGGGGACAGCCGAACACCGGGGAGCTGTTTTTT. Complete variable domain (other parts from reference TRBV11-3 and TRBJ2-2): EAGVVQSPRYKIIEKKQPVAFWCNPISGHNTLYWYLQNLGQGPELLIRYENEEAVDDSQLPKDRFSAERLKGVDSTLKIQPAELGDSAVYLCASSPPWGQPNTGELFFGEGSRLTVL.

The chain uses TRBV5-1 and TRBJ2-7, with no clear D. The CDR3 has 16 amino acids. Deletions cut 0 bases from V and 2 bases from J, with 15 bases between. Per germline, CDR1 SGHRS and CDR2 YFSETQ. This CDR3 is CASSLEPPADTYEQYF. In DNA form, the CDR3 reads TGCGCCAGCAGCTTGGAACCCCCGGCGGATACCTACGAGCAGTACTTC.

The rearrangement joins TRBV27 to TRBJ2-7; TRBD2 matches at 9 bases. V dropped 5 bases and J dropped 6; count of bases not matched to a gene: 11. There are 15 residues in the CDR3. The germline CDR1 and CDR2 sequences are MNHEY and SMNVEV (reference sequence). The CDR3 is CASSLAGGPTIEQYF. CDR3 DNA: TGTGCCAGCAGTCTTGCGGGAGGGCCAACGATCGAGCAGTACTTC.

This sequence joins TRBV11-2 and TRBJ2-2; 8 bases match TRBD1. Germline V lookup: CDR1 SGHAT, CDR2 FQNNGV. This CDR3 is 18 amino acids long. With V trimmed by 1 base and J by 0 bases, 7 bases remained unmatched. Here the CDR3 reads CASSLGQGRRANTGELFF. For the CDR3, the DNA is TGTGCCAGCAGCTTAGGACAGGGGCGTAGAGCGAACACCGGGGAGCTGTTTTTT.

The chain recombines TRBV19 with TRBJ2-7; 8 bases align to TRBD1. CDR3 length: 16 residues. The ends lost 5 bases at V and 1 base at J; junction bases unmatched: 10. In germline, CDR1 is LNHDA, CDR2 SQIVND (reference sequence). CDR3 nucleotides: TGTGCCAGTAGTCCCCAGCAGGGGGCGTCGTCCTACGAGCAGTACTTC. Residues: CASSPQQGASSYEQYF. The variable domain in full, with the rest retrieved from reference TRBV19 and TRBJ2-7, is DGGITQSPKYLFRKEGQNVTLSCEQNLNHDAMYWYRQDPGQGLRLIYYSQIVNDFQKGDIAEGYSVSREKKESFPLTVTSAQKNPTAFYLCASSPQQGASSYEQYFGPGTRLTVT.

The chain carries TRBV6-2 or TRBV6-3 and TRBJ2-4, with 11 bases aligning to TRBD2. Germline lookup yields CDR1 MNHEY and CDR2 SVGEGT. The V segment lost 5 bases and the J segment 6 bases; nucleotides outside the gene matches: 6. This CDR3 spans 15 amino acids. The CDR3 loop is CASSRRGLAGNIQYF. For the CDR3, the DNA is TGTGCCAGCAGTCGAAGAGGACTAGCGGGAAACATTCAGTACTTC.

V usage is TRBV13 and J usage is TRBJ1-2, with a weak D call TRBD1 (6 bases). Trimming removed 2 bases at V and 8 bases at J, with 24 bases between. The CDR3 length is 17 residues. The germline V gene encodes CDR1 PRHDT and CDR2 FYEKMQ (reference sequence). The CDR3 nucleotides read TGTGCCAGCAGCTTAAGGCTTGGGGGGGCCTGGGTTGAGGGCTACACCTTC. It translates to CASSLRLGGAWVEGYTF.

V and J are TRBV7-6 and TRBJ2-7, with D possibly TRBD2 on 5 matching bases. This CDR3 spans 14 amino acids. Trimming pared 5 bases from V and 7 bases from J, leaving 18 bases between. Germline V gene data show CDR1 as SGHVS and CDR2 as FNYEAQ. As DNA, the CDR3 is TGTGCCAGCAGCCCTCTCCAAAGCCCGGGGGAGCAGTACTTC. This codes for CASSPLQSPGEQYF.

The chain joins TRBV20-1 to TRBJ2-1; 8 bases match TRBD2. V gave up 3 bases and J gave up 0 bases; unmatched junction bases: 13. This CDR3 is 18 amino acids long. Germline V gene sequence: CDR1 DFQATT, CDR2 SNEGSKA (reference sequence). CDR3 DNA: TGCAGTGCTAGTAAAATACTAGCGGCCACTAGCTCCTACAATGAGCAGTTCTTC. Translated, it gives CSASKILAATSSYNEQFF.

This clone has only one observation. CDR3 region: CASSSTPGQGNGEGAFF. DNA of the CDR3: TGTGCCAGCAGCTCGACCCCGGGACAGGGAAACGGTGAGGGAGCTTTCTTT. This chain links TRBV7-2 with TRBJ1-1, with 9 bases identical to TRBD1. The CDR3 spans 17 residues. Unmatched junction bases numbered 19, after V lost 4 bases and J lost 10 bases. Germline CDR1 and CDR2: SGHTA and FQGNSA.

The chain is built from TRBV27 and TRBJ1-6, with 11 bases matching TRBD1. V lost 7 bases, J lost 5 bases, and 4 bases stayed unmatched. There are 15 residues in the CDR3. From germline, CDR1 is MNHEY and CDR2 SMNVEV (reference sequence). CDR3 in amino acids: CASTWDRGNNSPLHF. DNA for the CDR3: TGTGCCAGCACCTGGGACAGGGGGAATAATTCACCCCTCCACTTT.

This clone appeared a few times. This chain links TRBV5-4 with TRBJ1-6, with 9 nucleotides matching TRBD1. The CDR3 sequence is 16 residues long. In germline, CDR1 is SGHNT, CDR2 YYREEE (reference sequence). Trimming cost V 3 bases and J 10 bases; bases outside gene matches: 11. CDR3 nucleotide sequence: TGTGCCAGCAGCTCCGAGACAGGGGGTAGTGGATCACCCCTCCACTTT. Its protein product is CASSSETGGSGSPLHF.

J is TRBJ2-7 and V is TRBV5-4, with D unresolved. Germline CDR1 is SGHNT and CDR2 is YYREEE (reference sequence). The CDR3 covers 16 residues. V shed 1 base and J shed 0 bases, with 14 bases lying between them. CDR3 amino acids: CASSLLIVLSSYEQYF. CDR3 DNA sequence: TGTGCCAGCAGCTTGTTGATAGTCTTAAGCTCCTACGAGCAGTACTTC.

The J gene is TRBJ2-2, the V gene TRBV25-1, with TRBD1 identical over 8 bases. Germline loops: CDR1 MGHDK, CDR2 SYGVNS. The CDR3 covers 14 residues. V trimming: 10 bases; J trimming: 0 bases; junction bases outside the gene matches: 4. The DNA for the CDR3 is TGTGCCACCCAGGGGGCTTCGAACACCGGGGAGCTGTTTTTT. It yields the protein CATQGASNTGELFF.

The chain has TRBV30 and TRBJ1-4, with D possibly being TRBD1 (5 bases). Looked up from germline, CDR1 is GTSNPN and CDR2 is SVGIG (reference sequence). V was trimmed by 0 bases and J by 7 bases, leaving 12 bases between them. The CDR3 totals 14 residues. CDR3 sequence (DNA): TGTGCCTGGAGTGTTGGGGGGTCGGTTGAAAAACTGTTTTTT. Residues: CAWSVGGSVEKLFF.

The rearrangement links TRBV7-2 to TRBJ2-5; TRBD1 might be the D (6 bases). Germline V gene sequence: CDR1 SGHTA, CDR2 FQGNSA. The CDR3 spans 13 residues. The V end lost 0 bases, the J end lost 4 bases, and 6 bases lay between the germline ends. The CDR3 loop is CASSLAGGETQYF. Written as DNA, the CDR3 is TGTGCCAGCAGCTTAGCAGGGGGAGAGACCCAGTACTTC.

CDR3 nucleotides: TGTGCCAGCAGTCGACAGCTCGACTATGGCTACACCTTC. It specifies CASSRQLDYGYTF. V gene TRBV7-9 combines with J gene TRBJ1-2; D perhaps matches TRBD1 (5 bases). Trimming shortened V by 6 bases and J by 3 bases, and 11 bases separated the two germline ends. The CDR3 totals 13 residues. Germline V gives CDR1 SEHNR, CDR2 FQNEAQ (reference sequence).

The J gene is TRBJ2-5, the V gene TRBV4-3, with D maybe TRBD2 (5 bases). Looked up from germline, CDR1 is LGHNA and CDR2 is YSLEER. This CDR3 has 15 amino acids. Trimming shortened V by 2 bases and J by 2 bases, and 12 bases separated the two germline ends. CDR3 in DNA: TGCGCCAGCAGCCAAACGTGGAGAGGGCAAGAGACCCAGTACTTC. It specifies CASSQTWRGQETQYF.

The chain has TRBV6-5 and TRBJ2-2, with 9 bases that match TRBD2. V was clipped by 1 base and J by 4 bases; unmatched bases: 4. Germline V lookup: CDR1 MNHEY, CDR2 SVGAGI. This CDR3 contains 16 residues. CDR3 nucleotides: TGTGCCAGCAGTTACTGGAAGGGACTAGCCACCGGGGAGCTGTTTTTT. It is translated as CASSYWKGLATGELFF.

The V call is TRBV25-1, the J call TRBJ2-3; 8 positions match TRBD1. The CDR3 is 15 amino acids. J gave up 0 bases and V 4 bases, and 3 bases lay outside the gene matches. The V gene's germline CDR1 is MGHDK and CDR2 SYGVNS. This CDR3 reads CASSAGQGSTDTQYF. CDR3 in DNA: TGTGCCAGCAGTGCTGGACAGGGTAGCACAGATACGCAGTATTTT.

CDR3 coding DNA: TGTGCCAGCAGCTTGGCGAACGGGGGACCTAACTATGGCTACACCTTC. Translation: CASSLANGGPNYGYTF. This chain joins TRBV5-8 and TRBJ1-2, with a possible D match to TRBD1 (5 bases). V lost 0 bases and J lost 0, with 12 bases in between. The CDR3 loop spans 16 amino acids. Germline V gene sequence: CDR1 SGHTS, CDR2 YDEGEE.

V and J are TRBV5-1 and TRBJ2-7; TRBD1 is a possible D gene (7 bases). The CDR3 is made up of 15 amino acids. V was pared by 0 bases and J by 0 bases, with 10 bases between. The germline V gene encodes CDR1 SGHRS and CDR2 YFSETQ. CDR3: CASSLGGTASYEQYF. The CDR3 coding sequence is TGCGCCAGCAGCTTGGGCGGGACAGCCTCCTACGAGCAGTACTTC. Looking up the rest from reference TRBV5-1 and TRBJ2-7 gives the full variable domain: KAGVTQTPRYLIKTRGQQVTLSCSPISGHRSVSWYQQTPGQGLQFLFEYFSETQRNKGNFPGRFSGRQFSNSRSEMNVSTLELGDSALYLCASSLGGTASYEQYFGPGTRLTVT.

The chain recombines TRBV2 with TRBJ1-2, with a weak D call TRBD1 (5 bases). V lost 0 bases, J lost 2 bases, and 7 bases lay in between. The length of the CDR3 is 14 residues. The germline V gene encodes CDR1 SNHLY and CDR2 FYNNEI. The CDR3 is CASSEAPGNYGYTF. The CDR3 DNA reads as TGTGCCAGCAGTGAAGCGCCAGGGAACTATGGCTACACCTTC.

The DNA for the CDR3 is TGTGCCAGCAGCTTAGCCACCGGGACAGGGGATTCGAGCGGCTACACCTTC. Amino acid sequence: CASSLATGTGDSSGYTF. The rearrangement links TRBV7-9 to TRBJ1-2; 10 bases are a match to TRBD1. J was trimmed by 8 bases and V by 0 bases; bases with no gene match: 12. The germline V gene encodes CDR1 SEHNR and CDR2 FQNEAQ (reference sequence). The CDR3 sequence is 17 residues long.

The CDR3 DNA is TGTGCCAGCAGCTTCTCGGGGAGGACGGATACGCAGTATTTT. Protein sequence: CASSFSGRTDTQYF. The chain links TRBV7-2 to TRBJ2-3; the D gene is possibly TRBD2 (6 bases). This CDR3 contains 14 residues. CDR1 and CDR2 (germline): SGHTA, FQGNSA. V was trimmed by 3 bases and J by 6 bases, leaving 13 bases between them. Using reference TRBV7-2 and TRBJ2-3 for the parts outside the CDR3, the full variable domain is GAGVSQSPSNKVTEKGKDVELRCDPISGHTALYWYRQSLGQGLEFLIYFQGNSAPDKSGLPSDRFSAERTGGSVSTLTIQRTQQEDSAVYLCASSFSGRTDTQYFGPGTRLTVL.